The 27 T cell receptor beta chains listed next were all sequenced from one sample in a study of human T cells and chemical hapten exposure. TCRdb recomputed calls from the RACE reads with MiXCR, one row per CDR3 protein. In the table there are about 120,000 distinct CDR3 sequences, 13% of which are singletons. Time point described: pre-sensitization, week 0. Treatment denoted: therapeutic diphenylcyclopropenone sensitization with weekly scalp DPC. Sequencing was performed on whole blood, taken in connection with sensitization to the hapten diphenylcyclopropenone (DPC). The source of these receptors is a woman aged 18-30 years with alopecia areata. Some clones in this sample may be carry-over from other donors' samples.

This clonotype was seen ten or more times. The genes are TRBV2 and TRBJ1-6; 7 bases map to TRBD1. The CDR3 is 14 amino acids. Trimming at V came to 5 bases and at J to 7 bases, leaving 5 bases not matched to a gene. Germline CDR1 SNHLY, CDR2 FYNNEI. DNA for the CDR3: TGTGCCAGCAGTCCGACAGGGAGGAATTCACCCCTCCACTTT. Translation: CASSPTGRNSPLHF.

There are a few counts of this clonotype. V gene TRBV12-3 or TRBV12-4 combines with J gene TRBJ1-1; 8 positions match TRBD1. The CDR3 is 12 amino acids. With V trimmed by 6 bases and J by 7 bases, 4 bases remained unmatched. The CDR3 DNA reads TGTGCCAGCAGGGGGGACAGGAATGAAGCTTTCTTT. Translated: CASRGDRNEAFF.

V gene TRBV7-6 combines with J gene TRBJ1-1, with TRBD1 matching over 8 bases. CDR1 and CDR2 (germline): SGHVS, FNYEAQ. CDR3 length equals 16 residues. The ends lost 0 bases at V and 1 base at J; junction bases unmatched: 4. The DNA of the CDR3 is TGTGCCAGCAGCTTAGCGGACAGGGTAACGAACACTGAAGCTTTCTTT. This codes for CASSLADRVTNTEAFF. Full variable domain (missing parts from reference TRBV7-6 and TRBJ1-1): GAGVSQSPRYKVTKRGQDVALRCDPISGHVSLYWYRQALGQGPEFLTYFNYEAQQDKSGLPNDRFSAERPEGSISTLTIQRTEQRDSAMYRCASSLADRVTNTEAFFGQGTRLTVV.

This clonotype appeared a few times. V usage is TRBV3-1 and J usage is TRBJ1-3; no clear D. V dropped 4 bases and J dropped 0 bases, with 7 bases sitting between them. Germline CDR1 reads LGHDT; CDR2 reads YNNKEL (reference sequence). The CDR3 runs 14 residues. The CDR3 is CASSPQNSGNTIYF. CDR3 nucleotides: TGTGCCAGCAGCCCTCAGAACTCTGGAAACACCATATATTTT.

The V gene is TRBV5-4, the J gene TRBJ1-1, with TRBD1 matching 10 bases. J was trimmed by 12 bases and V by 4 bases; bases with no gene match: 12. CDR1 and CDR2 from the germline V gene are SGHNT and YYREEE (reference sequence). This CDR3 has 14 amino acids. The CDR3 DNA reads TGTGCCAGCAGCCGCGGGACAGGGGCGCCCGGGACTTTCTTT. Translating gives CASSRGTGAPGTFF. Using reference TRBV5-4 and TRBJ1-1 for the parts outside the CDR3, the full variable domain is ETGVTQSPTHLIKTRGQQVTLRCSSQSGHNTVSWYQQALGQGPQFIFQYYREEENGRGNFPPRFSGLQFPNYSSELNVNALELDDSALYLCASSRGTGAPGTFFGQGTRLTVV.

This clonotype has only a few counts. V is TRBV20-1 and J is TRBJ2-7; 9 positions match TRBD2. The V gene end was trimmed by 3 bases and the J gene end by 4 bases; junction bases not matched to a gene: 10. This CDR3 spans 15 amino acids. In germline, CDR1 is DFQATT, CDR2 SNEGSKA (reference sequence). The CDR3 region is CSARHPGLALYEQYF. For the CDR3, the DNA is TGCAGTGCTAGGCACCCCGGACTAGCGCTATACGAGCAGTACTTC.

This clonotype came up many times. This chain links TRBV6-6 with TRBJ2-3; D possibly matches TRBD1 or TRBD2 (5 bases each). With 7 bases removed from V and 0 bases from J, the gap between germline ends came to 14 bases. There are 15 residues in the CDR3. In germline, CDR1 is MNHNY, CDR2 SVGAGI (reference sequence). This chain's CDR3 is CASTFVGASTDTQYF. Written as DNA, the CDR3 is TGTGCCAGCACTTTCGTCGGGGCTAGCACAGATACGCAGTATTTT.

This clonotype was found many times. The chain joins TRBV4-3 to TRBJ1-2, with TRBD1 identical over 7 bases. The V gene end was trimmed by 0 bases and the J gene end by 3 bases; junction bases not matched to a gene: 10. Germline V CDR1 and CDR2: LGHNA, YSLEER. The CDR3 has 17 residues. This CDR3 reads CASSQDRDSPSYYGYTF. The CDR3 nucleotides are TGCGCCAGCAGCCAAGACAGGGACAGTCCTTCCTACTATGGCTACACCTTC.

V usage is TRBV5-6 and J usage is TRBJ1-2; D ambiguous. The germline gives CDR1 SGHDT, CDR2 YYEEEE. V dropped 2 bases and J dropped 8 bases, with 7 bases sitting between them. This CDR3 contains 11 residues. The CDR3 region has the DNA TGTGCCAGCAGCTTTAGGAGGGGCTACACCTTC. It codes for CASSFRRGYTF.

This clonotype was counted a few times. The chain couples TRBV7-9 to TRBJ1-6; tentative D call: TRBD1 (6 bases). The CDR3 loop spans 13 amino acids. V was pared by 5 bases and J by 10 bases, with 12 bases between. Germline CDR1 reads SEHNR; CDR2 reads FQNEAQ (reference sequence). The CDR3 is CASSEGGGSPLHF. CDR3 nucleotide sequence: TGTGCCAGCAGCGAGGGGGGAGGCTCACCCCTCCACTTT.

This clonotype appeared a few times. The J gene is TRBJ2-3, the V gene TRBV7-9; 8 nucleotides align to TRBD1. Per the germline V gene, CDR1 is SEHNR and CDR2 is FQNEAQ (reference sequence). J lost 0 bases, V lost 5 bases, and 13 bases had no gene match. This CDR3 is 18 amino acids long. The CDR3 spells CASSKKPSTGASTDTQYF. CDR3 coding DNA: TGTGCCAGCAGCAAAAAACCCTCGACAGGGGCAAGCACAGATACGCAGTATTTT.

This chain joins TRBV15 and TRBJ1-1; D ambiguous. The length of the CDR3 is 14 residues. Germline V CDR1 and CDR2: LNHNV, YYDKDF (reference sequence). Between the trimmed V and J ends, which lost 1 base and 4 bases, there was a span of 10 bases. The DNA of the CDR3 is TGTGCCACCAGCAGAGGGACCTTGGGCACTGAAGCTTTCTTT. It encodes CATSRGTLGTEAFF.

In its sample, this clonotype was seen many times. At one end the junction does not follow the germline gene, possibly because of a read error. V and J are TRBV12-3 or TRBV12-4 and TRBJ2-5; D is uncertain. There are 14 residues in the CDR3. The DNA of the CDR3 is TGTGCCAGCAGCCCCCTGGTATACCAGGAGACCCAGTACTTC. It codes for CASSPLVYQETQYF.

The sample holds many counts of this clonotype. For the CDR3, the DNA is TGTGCCAGCAGCTTATCGGGGGCCGGTCGGTACGAGCAGTACTTC. Protein: CASSLSGAGRYEQYF. V and J are TRBV13 and TRBJ2-7; D may correspond to TRBD1 or TRBD2 (6 bases each). The CDR3 runs to 15 residues. V was pared by 2 bases and J by 4 bases, with 15 bases between. Germline assignment: CDR1 PRHDT and CDR2 FYEKMQ (reference sequence).

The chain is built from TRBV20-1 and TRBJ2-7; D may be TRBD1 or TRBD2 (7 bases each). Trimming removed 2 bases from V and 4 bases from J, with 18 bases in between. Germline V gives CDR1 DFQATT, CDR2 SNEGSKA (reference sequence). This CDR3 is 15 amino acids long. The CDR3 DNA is TGCAGTGCTAGAACGAGCGGGACAGCCCGTTACGAGCAGTACTTC. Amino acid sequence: CSARTSGTARYEQYF.

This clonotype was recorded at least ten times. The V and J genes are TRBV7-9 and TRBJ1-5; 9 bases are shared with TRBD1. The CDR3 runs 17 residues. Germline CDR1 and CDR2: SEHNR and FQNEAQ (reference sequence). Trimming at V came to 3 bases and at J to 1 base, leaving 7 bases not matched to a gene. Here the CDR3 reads CASSFIRQGGSNQPQHF. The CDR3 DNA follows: TGTGCCAGCAGCTTTATCCGACAGGGGGGCAGCAATCAGCCCCAGCATTTT.

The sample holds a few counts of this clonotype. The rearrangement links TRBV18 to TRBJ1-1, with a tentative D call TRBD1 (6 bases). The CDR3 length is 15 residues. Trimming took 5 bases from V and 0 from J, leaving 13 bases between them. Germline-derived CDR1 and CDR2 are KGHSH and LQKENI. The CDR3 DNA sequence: TGTGCCAGCTCAGTAAACACAGGGTTGAACACTGAAGCTTTCTTT. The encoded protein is CASSVNTGLNTEAFF.

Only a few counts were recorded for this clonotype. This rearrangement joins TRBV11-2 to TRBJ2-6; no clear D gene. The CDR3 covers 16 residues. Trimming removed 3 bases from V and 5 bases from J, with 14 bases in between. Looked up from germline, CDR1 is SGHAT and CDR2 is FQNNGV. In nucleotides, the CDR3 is TGTGCCAGCAGCTTCTCAGATACCCTTCGGGCCAACGTCCTGACTTTC. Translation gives CASSFSDTLRANVLTF.

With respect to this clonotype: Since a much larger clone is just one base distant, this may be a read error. The CDR3 is CASSPVIQTKLFF. As DNA, the CDR3 is TGTGCCAGCTCACCAGTTATCCAGACCAAACTGTTTTTT. The rearrangement links TRBV18 to TRBJ1-4; no clear D gene. V was clipped by 2 bases and J by 11 bases, with 12 bases between them. Germline V CDR1 and CDR2: KGHSH, LQKENI. The length of the CDR3 is 13 residues. The variable domain in full, with the rest retrieved from reference TRBV18 and TRBJ1-4, is NAGVMQNPRHLVRRRGQEARLRCSPMKGHSHVYWYRQLPEEGLKFMVYLQKENIIDESGMPKERFSAEFPKEGPSILRIQQVVRGDSAAYFCASSPVIQTKLFFGSGTQLSVL.

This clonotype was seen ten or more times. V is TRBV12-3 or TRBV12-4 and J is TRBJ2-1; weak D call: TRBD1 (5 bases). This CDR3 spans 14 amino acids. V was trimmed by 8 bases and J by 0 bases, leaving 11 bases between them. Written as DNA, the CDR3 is TGTGCCAGCTCTAGGGGAAGCTCCTACAATGAGCAGTTCTTC. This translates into CASSRGSSYNEQFF.

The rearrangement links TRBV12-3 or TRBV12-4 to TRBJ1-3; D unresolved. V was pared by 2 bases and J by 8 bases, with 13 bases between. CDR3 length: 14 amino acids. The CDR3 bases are TGTGCCAGCAGTTTAAGGGAAGGAATGGACACCATATATTTT. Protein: CASSLREGMDTIYF.

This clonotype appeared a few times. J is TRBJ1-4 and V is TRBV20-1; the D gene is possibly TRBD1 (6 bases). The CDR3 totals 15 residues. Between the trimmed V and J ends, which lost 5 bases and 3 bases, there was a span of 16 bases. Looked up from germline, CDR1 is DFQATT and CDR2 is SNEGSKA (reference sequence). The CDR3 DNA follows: TGCAGTGCTCCCGGGGGGGGCACGGCTAATGAAAAACTGTTTTTT. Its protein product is CSAPGGGTANEKLFF.

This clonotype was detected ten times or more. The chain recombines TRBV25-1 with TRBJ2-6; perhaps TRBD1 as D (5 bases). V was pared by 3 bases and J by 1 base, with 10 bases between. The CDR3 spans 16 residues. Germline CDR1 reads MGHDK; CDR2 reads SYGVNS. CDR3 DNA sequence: TGTGCCAGCAGTGAGGACACAGGATCTGGGGCCAACGTCCTGACTTTC. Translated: CASSEDTGSGANVLTF.

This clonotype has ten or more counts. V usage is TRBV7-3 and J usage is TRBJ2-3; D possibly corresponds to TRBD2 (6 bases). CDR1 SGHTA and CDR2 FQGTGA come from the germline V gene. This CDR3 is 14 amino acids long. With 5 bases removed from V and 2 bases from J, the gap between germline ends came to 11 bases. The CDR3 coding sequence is TGTGCCAGCAGCCGGGACTTTTACACAGATACGCAGTATTTT. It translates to CASSRDFYTDTQYF.

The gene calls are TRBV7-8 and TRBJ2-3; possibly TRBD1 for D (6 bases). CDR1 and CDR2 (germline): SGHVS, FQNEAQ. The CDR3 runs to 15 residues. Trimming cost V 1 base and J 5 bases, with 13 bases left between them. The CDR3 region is CASSLEHRAGDTQYF. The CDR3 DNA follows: TGTGCCAGCAGCTTAGAACACAGGGCTGGAGATACGCAGTATTTT.

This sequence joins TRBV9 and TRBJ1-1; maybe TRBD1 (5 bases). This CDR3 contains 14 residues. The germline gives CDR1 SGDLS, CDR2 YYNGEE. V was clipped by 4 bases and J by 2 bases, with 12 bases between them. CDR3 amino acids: CASSLDTRNTEAFF. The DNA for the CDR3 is TGTGCCAGCAGCTTGGACACAAGAAACACTGAAGCTTTCTTT. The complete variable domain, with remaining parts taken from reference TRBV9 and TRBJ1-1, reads DSGVTQTPKHLITATGQRVTLRCSPRSGDLSVYWYQQSLDQGLQFLIQYYNGEERAKGNILERFSAQQFPDLHSELNLSSLELGDSALYFCASSLDTRNTEAFFGQGTRLTVV.

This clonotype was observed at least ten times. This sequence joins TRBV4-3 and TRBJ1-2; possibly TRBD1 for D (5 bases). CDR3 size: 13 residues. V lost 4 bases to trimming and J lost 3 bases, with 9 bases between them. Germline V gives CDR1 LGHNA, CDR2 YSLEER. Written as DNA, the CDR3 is TGCGCCAGCAGCCCGGACATAGACTATGGCTACACCTTC. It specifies CASSPDIDYGYTF.